The entry below gives a single T cell receptor (beta chain) sequence along with its context. The data were taken from a study of T cells after yellow fever vaccination. Using its own MiXCR run on the 5' RACE reads, TCRdb lists one record per CDR3 protein. The sample has approximately 160,000 distinct CDR3 sequences, around 9% seen once; the top ten hold roughly a third. This CDR3 is 12 amino acids long. Germline CDR1 and CDR2: MNHEY and SVGEGT. V was shortened by 5 bases and J by 7 bases, with 11 bases between the two germline ends. The sequence was collected from a man in his late teens or twenties who received the YFV17D yellow fever vaccine. The J gene is TRBJ1-2, the V gene TRBV6-2 or TRBV6-3; D not resolved. Specimen: CD8+ T cells sorted from PBMCs, collected 45 days after the yellow fever booster vaccination. The CDR3 nucleotides are TGTGCCAGCAGTCCTAGCGCGTTTGGCTACACCTTC. Translating gives CASSPSAFGYTF.